The following is a T cell receptor beta chain sequence with its context. This table comes from immunoSEQ multiplex PCR, and its TCRdb copy is limited to in-frame clones, with some not included. The table lists over 200,000 clones, 86% of them singletons. V lost 0 bases, J lost 4 bases, and 10 bases lay in between. The CDR3 totals 15 residues. The V gene's germline CDR1 is SGHRS and CDR2 YFSETQ. The data belong to a study of blood T cell repertoires in COVID-19. Sequenced input: peripheral blood. This TCR derives from a man in his forties who had recovered from COVID-19. This sequence joins TRBV5-1 and TRBJ1-4; no definite D call. The CDR3 is CASSLGFRVNEKLFF. In nucleotides, the CDR3 is TGCGCCAGCAGCTTGGGGTTCCGAGTTAATGAAAAACTGTTTTTT. Full variable domain (outside the CDR3, taken from reference TRBV5-1 and TRBJ1-4): KAGVTQTPRYLIKTRGQQVTLSCSPISGHRSVSWYQQTPGQGLQFLFEYFSETQRNKGNFPGRFSGRQFSNSRSEMNVSTLELGDSALYLCASSLGFRVNEKLFFGSGTQLSVL.